What follows are 9 T cell receptor beta chains derived from one specimen sequenced in a study of Graves' ophthalmopathy and Graves' hyperthyroidism. Amplifying from RNA transcripts, the study obtained TCR beta CDR3 regions. An initial RT-PCR round employing HTBI primers preceded a second-round multiplex PCR. MiXCR was run by TCRdb on the multiplex PCR reads, yielding one entry per CDR3 protein. The data contain approximately 1.2 million distinct CDR3 sequences, approximately 35% of them singletons. Sequencing used peripheral blood or thyroid tissue (not recorded which). These TCRs come from an adult man with Graves' hyperthyroidism.

This clonotype came up many times. The CDR3 here is CASTTPTDGWSGANVLTF. Written as DNA, the CDR3 is TGTGCCAGCACCACCCCTACGGACGGGTGGTCTGGGGCCAACGTCCTGACTTTC. The chain is built from TRBV12-3 or TRBV12-4 and TRBJ2-6; no clear D. Trimming stripped 7 bases from V and 1 base from J, with 20 bases between. The CDR3 contains 18 residues.

The rearrangement links TRBV2 to TRBJ2-5, with 9 nucleotides matching TRBD1. CDR1 is SNHLY and CDR2 is FYNNEI in the germline V gene. The CDR3 consists of 16 residues. J gave up 5 bases and V 5 bases, and 12 bases lay outside the gene matches. The CDR3 protein is CASSLEQGAGVETQYF. CDR3 nucleotide sequence: TGTGCCAGCAGTTTAGAACAGGGGGCGGGAGTTGAGACCCAGTACTTC.

This clonotype has more than one count but fewer than ten. V usage is TRBV20-1 and J usage is TRBJ2-2; TRBD2 matches at 13 bases. The CDR3 contains 19 residues. Germline values: CDR1 DFQATT, CDR2 SNEGSKA (reference sequence). J lost 2 bases, V lost 1 base, and 10 bases had no gene match. The CDR3 DNA sequence: TGCAGTGCTAGAGCCCTAGGACTAGCGGGAGAGGTTAACACCGGGGAGCTGTTTTTT. As protein: CSARALGLAGEVNTGELFF.

This clonotype came up a few times. V is TRBV6-6 and J is TRBJ2-2, with 8 bases matching TRBD1. Germline CDR1 MNHNY, CDR2 SVGAGI (reference sequence). The CDR3 extends over 15 amino acids. With 2 bases clipped from V and 4 bases from J, the junction kept 3 bases outside the gene matches. The DNA of the CDR3 is TGTGCCAGCAGTTACAGACAGGGGCTCACCGGGGAGCTGTTTTTT. Its translation is CASSYRQGLTGELFF.

Comments on this clonotype: Since no conserved phenylalanine or tryptophan closes the CDR3, a read error is the likely cause. The chain has TRBV7-9 and TRBJ1-5, with D maybe TRBD1 (6 bases). V was shortened by 2 bases and J by 6 bases, with 14 bases between the two germline ends. The germline V gene encodes CDR1 SEHNR and CDR2 FQNEAQ (reference sequence). The CDR3 runs 15 residues. The CDR3 reads CASSLTGAAGQPQHL. In DNA, the CDR3 is TGTGCCAGCAGCTTAACGGGGGCCGCGGGTCAGCCCCAGCATCTT.

In its sample, this clonotype was seen many times. The chain uses TRBV7-2 and TRBJ2-6, with 7 bases that match TRBD2. The germline gives CDR1 SGHTA, CDR2 FQGNSA. The CDR3 is 19 amino acids. V shed 5 bases and J 1 base; nucleotides not matched to a gene: 14. The CDR3 spells CASSPWVSRAGSGANVLTF. CDR3 coding DNA: TGTGCCAGCAGCCCCTGGGTGAGCCGAGCGGGGTCTGGGGCCAACGTCCTGACTTTC.

In its sample, this clonotype was seen many times. The chain joins TRBV5-5 to TRBJ2-7; no definite D call. Trimming removed 4 bases at V and 2 bases at J, with 16 bases between. Per germline, CDR1 SGHKS and CDR2 YYEKEE (reference sequence). CDR3 length: 15 residues. This chain's CDR3 is CASSRQPTDTYEQYF. The CDR3 DNA follows: TGTGCCAGCAGCCGACAACCCACCGATACCTACGAGCAGTACTTC. Combining the CDR3 with reference TRBV5-5 and TRBJ2-7 gives the whole variable domain DAGVTQSPTHLIKTRGQQVTLRCSPISGHKSVSWYQQVLGQGPQFIFQYYEKEERGRGNFPDRFSARQFPNYSSELNVNALLLGDSALYLCASSRQPTDTYEQYFGPGTRLTVT.

This clonotype has at least ten counts. The chain is built from TRBV20-1 and TRBJ2-2; 8 nucleotides align to TRBD2. The germline V gene encodes CDR1 DFQATT and CDR2 SNEGSKA (reference sequence). The CDR3 is 14 residues long. Losses at the gene ends were 5 bases for V and 0 bases for J; bases not matched to a gene: 2. The CDR3 is CSALGLANTGELFF. The DNA for the CDR3 is TGCAGTGCTCTGGGACTAGCGAACACCGGGGAGCTGTTTTTT.

This clonotype was recorded a few times. The chain uses TRBV20-1 and TRBJ2-7, with unresolved D. The germline V and J ends were trimmed by 1 base and 1 base, with 5 bases remaining between them. Germline V gene sequence: CDR1 DFQATT, CDR2 SNEGSKA (reference sequence). The CDR3 contains 12 residues. The CDR3 loop reads CSARVASYEQYF. Written as DNA, the CDR3 is TGCAGTGCTAGAGTAGCATCCTACGAGCAGTACTTC.